The 28 T cell receptor beta chains below come from one sample, sequenced in a study of identifying expanded T cells in peripheral blood (dated by TCRdb to the late 2010s). The library was produced with the immunoSEQ multiplex PCR assay. TCRdb took this table from immuneACCESS and kept in-frame rearrangements with V and J called. Such tables lack part of the clones; where checked against another copy, unresolved V genes explain under half of the gap, and the rest is unexplained. The sample records some 90,000 clones, about 90% of which are singletons. The ten largest make up approximately 5.6% of the sample. The material sequenced was blood. The receptors come from a person aged 18 to 69 in good health.

The sample holds one count of this clone. The chain uses TRBV11-3 and TRBJ2-7; perhaps TRBD2 as D (6 bases). The germline gives CDR1 SGHNT, CDR2 YENEEA. The CDR3 contains 15 residues. V lost 4 bases and J lost 0, with 13 bases in between. This chain's CDR3 is CASSYAQEGSYEQYF. The CDR3 DNA sequence: TGTGCCAGCAGCTACGCACAGGAGGGCTCCTACGAGCAGTACTTC.

This clone was seen just once. The chain employs TRBV2 and TRBJ1-3, with D hard to call. From germline, CDR1 is SNHLY and CDR2 FYNNEI. This CDR3 is built from 15 residues. V lost 3 bases and J lost 4, with 13 bases in between. CDR3 protein: CASSDIGLMGNTIYF. CDR3 coding DNA: TGTGCCAGCAGTGATATCGGGCTGATGGGAAACACCATATATTTT.

This clone showed up just once. The gene calls are TRBV2 and TRBJ1-2; 10 positions match TRBD1. V trimming: 7 bases; J trimming: 6 bases; junction bases outside the gene matches: 5. CDR1 is SNHLY and CDR2 is FYNNEI in the germline V gene. CDR3 length: 13 amino acids. This CDR3 reads CASTGDRGHGYTF. Written as DNA, the CDR3 is TGTGCCAGCACAGGGGACAGGGGCCATGGCTACACCTTC.

The J gene is TRBJ2-2, the V gene TRBV4-3; D might be TRBD1 (5 bases). Germline V gene sequence: CDR1 LGHNA, CDR2 YSLEER. The CDR3 loop spans 19 amino acids. Trimming shortened V by 0 bases and J by 7 bases, and 24 bases separated the two germline ends. This CDR3 is CASSQDISTVEVLSGELFF. The CDR3 bases are TGCGCCAGCAGCCAAGATATCTCGACAGTCGAAGTGTTAAGCGGGGAGCTGTTTTTT.

The genes are TRBV28 and TRBJ1-2; D is perhaps TRBD1 (5 bases). Germline loops: CDR1 MDHEN, CDR2 SYDVKM. This CDR3 contains 15 residues. The V and J ends lost 4 bases and 4 bases respectively, with 16 bases between them. The CDR3 coding sequence is TGTGCCAGCAGTTCCCCTACAGGTTGGGGCTATGGCTACACCTTC. It encodes CASSSPTGWGYGYTF.

V and J are TRBV5-6 and TRBJ2-6; D is undetermined. The germline V gene encodes CDR1 SGHDT and CDR2 YYEEEE. V gave up 1 base and J gave up 0 bases, with 8 bases separating them. The CDR3 extends over 16 amino acids. CDR3 protein: CASSLIPYSGANVLTF. CDR3 coding DNA: TGTGCCAGCAGCTTGATTCCCTACTCTGGGGCCAACGTCCTGACTTTC. Full variable domain (outside the CDR3, taken from reference TRBV5-6 and TRBJ2-6): DAGVTQSPTHLIKTRGQQVTLRCSPKSGHDTVSWYQQALGQGPQFIFQYYEEEERQRGNFPDRFSGHQFPNYSSELNVNALLLGDSALYLCASSLIPYSGANVLTFGAGSRLTVL.

The V gene is TRBV27, the J gene TRBJ1-5; TRBD1 is a possible D gene (5 bases). Trimming cost V 4 bases and J 3 bases, with 10 bases left between them. The CDR3 is 14 residues long. Germline V gene sequence: CDR1 MNHEY, CDR2 SMNVEV (reference sequence). The CDR3 region is CASSSLTVNQPQHF. CDR3 nucleotides: TGTGCCAGCAGTTCGTTGACAGTCAATCAGCCCCAGCATTTT.

The rearrangement uses TRBV6-5 and TRBJ2-5; TRBD2 is a possible D gene (6 bases). The CDR3 is 14 residues long. Germline CDR1 reads MNHEY; CDR2 reads SVGAGI. V lost 7 bases to trimming and J lost 5 bases, with 17 bases between them. For the CDR3, the DNA is TGTGCCAGCACCGTTAACTTGGCGGGGGAGACCCAGTACTTC. It translates to CASTVNLAGETQYF.

Only a few counts were recorded for this clone. This chain connects TRBV4-3 to TRBJ1-6; D ambiguous. The CDR3 sequence is 13 residues long. Germline V gene sequence: CDR1 LGHNA, CDR2 YSLEER. The V end was cut by 0 bases, the J end by 8 bases, with 5 bases between. The CDR3, as DNA: TGCGCCAGCAGCCAAGAAGTGGATTCACCCCTCCACTTT. It specifies CASSQEVDSPLHF.

In this sample, this clone turned up once. The genes are TRBV5-1 and TRBJ2-7, with 7 positions matching TRBD1. This CDR3 has 15 residues. The V segment lost 5 bases and the J segment 1 base; nucleotides outside the gene matches: 9. CDR1 is SGHRS and CDR2 is YFSETQ in the germline V gene. CDR3 sequence: CASRERTGTSYEQYF. CDR3 nucleotides: TGCGCCAGCAGGGAGCGGACAGGTACTTCCTACGAGCAGTACTTC.

The chain couples TRBV19 to TRBJ1-1; a weak D match, TRBD1 (5 bases). Germline values: CDR1 LNHDA, CDR2 SQIVND (reference sequence). Trimming cost V 6 bases and J 1 base, with 9 bases left between them. This CDR3 contains 13 residues. This CDR3 is CASSDRPNTEAFF. In nucleotides, the CDR3 is TGTGCCAGTAGCGACAGACCGAACACTGAAGCTTTCTTT.

The chain carries TRBV29-1 and TRBJ2-4, with 7 nucleotides matching TRBD1. The ends lost 4 bases at V and 8 bases at J; junction bases unmatched: 11. The CDR3 is made up of 14 amino acids. The germline V gene has CDR1 SQVTM and CDR2 ANQGSEA. The CDR3 sequence is CSVGNRQGYDIQYF. The CDR3 region has the DNA TGCAGCGTTGGGAACCGACAGGGCTATGACATTCAGTACTTC.

The chain has TRBV19 and TRBJ1-5; D ambiguous. The V end lost 6 bases, the J end lost 4 bases, and 22 bases lay between the germline ends. The V gene's germline CDR1 is LNHDA and CDR2 SQIVND (reference sequence). The CDR3 is 17 residues long. The CDR3: CASRLLRALPSNQPQHF. CDR3 in DNA: TGTGCCAGTAGGCTACTCCGGGCCTTGCCCAGTAATCAGCCCCAGCATTTT. The entire variable domain, with the rest obtained from reference TRBV19 and TRBJ1-5, is as follows: DGGITQSPKYLFRKEGQNVTLSCEQNLNHDAMYWYRQDPGQGLRLIYYSQIVNDFQKGDIAEGYSVSREKKESFPLTVTSAQKNPTAFYLCASRLLRALPSNQPQHFGDGTRLSIL.

This sequence joins TRBV6-6 and TRBJ2-7, with D possibly matching TRBD1 (6 bases). The V gene lost 2 bases and the J gene lost 1 base, with 12 bases spanning the gap. Germline lookup yields CDR1 MNHNY and CDR2 SVGAGI (reference sequence). This CDR3 has 15 amino acids. CDR3 sequence reads: CASSYRAGVSYEQYF. The CDR3 bases are TGTGCCAGCAGTTACCGGGCAGGGGTTTCCTACGAGCAGTACTTC.

The CDR3 DNA reads TGCGCCAGCAGCACGGCGACAGGGGCATTAAACTATGGCTACACCTTC. This codes for CASSTATGALNYGYTF. This chain connects TRBV5-1 to TRBJ1-2, with 8 bases aligning to TRBD1. Trimming removed 4 bases from V and 2 bases from J; junction bases left unmatched: 10. The CDR3 covers 16 residues. Germline CDR1 is SGHRS and CDR2 is YFSETQ.

The V gene is TRBV5-1, the J gene TRBJ2-7, with D possibly being TRBD1 (5 bases). CDR1 and CDR2 (germline): SGHRS, YFSETQ. The CDR3 spans 16 residues. The V end was cut by 0 bases, the J end by 0 bases, with 13 bases between. For the CDR3, the DNA is TGCGCCAGCAGCTTGGGTTCCGCAGGGTTCTCCTACGAGCAGTACTTC. Amino acids: CASSLGSAGFSYEQYF.

This chain uses TRBV11-2 with TRBJ2-3; D is possibly TRBD2 (7 bases). Trimming stripped 3 bases from V and 5 bases from J, with 12 bases between. The CDR3 runs 14 residues. The germline CDR1 and CDR2 sequences are SGHAT and FQNNGV. DNA for the CDR3: TGTGCCAGCAGCTTGGTGGGGGGGCGAGATACGCAGTATTTT. Translating gives CASSLVGGRDTQYF.

This rearrangement joins TRBV15 to TRBJ1-5; D remains ambiguous. V dropped 0 bases and J dropped 6 bases, with 15 bases sitting between them. This CDR3 has 16 amino acids. The V gene's germline CDR1 is LNHNV and CDR2 YYDKDF (reference sequence). CDR3 sequence (DNA): TGTGCCACCAGCAGAGATCCCGGTACGGCAGGTCAGCCCCAGCATTTT. This translates into CATSRDPGTAGQPQHF. The full variable domain, its missing parts supplied by reference TRBV15 and TRBJ1-5, is DAMVIQNPRYQVTQFGKPVTLSCSQTLNHNVMYWYQQKSSQAPKLLFHYYDKDFNNEADTPDNFQSRRPNTSFCFLDIRSPGLGDTAMYLCATSRDPGTAGQPQHFGDGTRLSIL.

The CDR3 bases are TGTGCCAGCAGCTTCGGTCCAGGGGGCTATGGCTACACCTTC. Translation gives CASSFGPGGYGYTF. V gene TRBV7-9 combines with J gene TRBJ1-2; 7 positions match TRBD1. This CDR3 spans 14 amino acids. After removal of 3 bases from V and 4 bases from J, the junction contained 5 bases not matched to a gene. Germline CDR1 is SEHNR and CDR2 is FQNEAQ (reference sequence).

This chain joins TRBV19 and TRBJ1-5, with D maybe TRBD1 (5 bases). V lost 5 bases, J lost 7 bases, and 24 bases lay in between. The CDR3 runs 17 residues. CDR1 and CDR2 from the germline V gene are LNHDA and SQIVND (reference sequence). The CDR3 spells CASSVSHQGSWAQPQHF. In DNA form, the CDR3 reads TGTGCCAGTAGTGTCTCCCACCAGGGTTCTTGGGCCCAGCCCCAGCATTTT.

The J gene is TRBJ1-5, the V gene TRBV11-2; D perhaps matches TRBD1 (5 bases). Trimming cost V 5 bases and J 6 bases, with 17 bases left between them. The CDR3 covers 15 residues. CDR1 is SGHAT, CDR2 FQNNGV, per germline. The CDR3 here is CASSPQAGIGQPQHF. The CDR3 region has the DNA TGTGCCAGCAGCCCGCAGGCAGGGATCGGTCAGCCCCAGCATTTT.

V usage is TRBV14 and J usage is TRBJ2-1, with D perhaps given as TRBD1 or TRBD2 (5 bases each). The CDR3 has 11 residues. The V and J ends lost 4 bases and 10 bases respectively, with 8 bases between them. Per the germline V gene, CDR1 is SGHDN and CDR2 is FVKESK. The CDR3: CASSLWGEQFF. CDR3 nucleotides: TGTGCCAGCAGCCTTTGGGGGGAGCAGTTCTTC.

The V and J genes are TRBV25-1 and TRBJ1-1, with D perhaps TRBD1 (5 bases). The CDR3 covers 13 residues. Germline loops: CDR1 MGHDK, CDR2 SYGVNS. V was trimmed by 4 bases and J by 5 bases, leaving 11 bases between them. The CDR3 DNA follows: TGTGCCAGCAGTGTGAGCTGGGGGACTGAAGCTTTCTTT. Its translation: CASSVSWGTEAFF.

The table lists this clone with a few counts. This chain links TRBV6-5 with TRBJ1-2, with D hard to call. Trimming left V 5 bases short and J 10 bases short, with 17 bases between. This CDR3 has 13 residues. From germline, CDR1 is MNHEY and CDR2 SVGAGI. CDR3 amino acids: CASSLQVTTDYTF. Here the CDR3 DNA reads TGTGCCAGCAGTCTTCAAGTCACAACTGACTACACCTTC.

This chain connects TRBV7-9 to TRBJ1-1, with TRBD1 matching 9 bases. The CDR3 is made up of 14 amino acids. Germline V gives CDR1 SEHNR, CDR2 FQNEAQ (reference sequence). Trimming at V came to 4 bases and at J to 3 bases, leaving 3 bases not matched to a gene. The CDR3 coding sequence is TGTGCCAGCAGCTACCGGGACAGGGACACTGAAGCTTTCTTT. Translating it yields CASSYRDRDTEAFF.

The J gene is TRBJ2-1, the V gene TRBV7-8, with TRBD2 matching over 11 bases. Per the germline V gene, CDR1 is SGHVS and CDR2 is FQNEAQ. The CDR3 loop spans 16 amino acids. V shed 2 bases, J shed 1 base, and the junction held 1 base outside the gene matches. The DNA for the CDR3 is TGTGCCAGCAGCTTATTAGCGGGGGGGTCCTACAATGAGCAGTTCTTC. Translating gives CASSLLAGGSYNEQFF.

The CDR3 protein is CATKTAPGNTIYF. The CDR3 DNA reads TGTGCCACCAAGACAGCCCCTGGAAACACCATATATTTT. This chain links TRBV14 with TRBJ1-3; tentative D call: TRBD1 (5 bases). The CDR3 contains 13 residues. In germline, CDR1 is SGHDN, CDR2 FVKESK. The V end lost 10 bases, the J end lost 2 bases, and 12 bases lay between the germline ends.

The rearrangement uses TRBV6-1 and TRBJ1-2, with D uncertain. The germline gives CDR1 MNHNS, CDR2 SASEGT. The CDR3 covers 14 residues. The V end was cut by 2 bases, the J end by 4 bases, with 11 bases between. CDR3 nucleotide sequence: TGTGCCAGCAGTGAACTACTTGGCGGCTATGGCTACACCTTC. This encodes CASSELLGGYGYTF.